This T cell receptor (beta chain) was recorded in a study of monozygotic twins with cystic fibrosis. Generated by immunoSEQ multiplex PCR, the TCRdb table keeps only in-frame clones and is missing some. The profile shows 36,000 or so clones, about nine tenths of them singletons. V lost 5 bases and J lost 1, with 8 bases in between. This CDR3 has 13 residues. The V gene's germline CDR1 is LNHDA and CDR2 SQIVND (reference sequence). This clone was observed a few times. The source is a boy aged 2 to 10 with cystic fibrosis. The chain couples TRBV19 to TRBJ1-2; D is unclear. The specimen was blood. The CDR3 DNA reads TGTGCCAGTAGTTTAGGAGATAACTATGGCTACACCTTC. Protein product: CASSLGDNYGYTF. Full variable domain (rest looked up from reference TRBV19 and TRBJ1-2): DGGITQSPKYLFRKEGQNVTLSCEQNLNHDAMYWYRQDPGQGLRLIYYSQIVNDFQKGDIAEGYSVSREKKESFPLTVTSAQKNPTAFYLCASSLGDNYGYTFGSGTRLTVV.